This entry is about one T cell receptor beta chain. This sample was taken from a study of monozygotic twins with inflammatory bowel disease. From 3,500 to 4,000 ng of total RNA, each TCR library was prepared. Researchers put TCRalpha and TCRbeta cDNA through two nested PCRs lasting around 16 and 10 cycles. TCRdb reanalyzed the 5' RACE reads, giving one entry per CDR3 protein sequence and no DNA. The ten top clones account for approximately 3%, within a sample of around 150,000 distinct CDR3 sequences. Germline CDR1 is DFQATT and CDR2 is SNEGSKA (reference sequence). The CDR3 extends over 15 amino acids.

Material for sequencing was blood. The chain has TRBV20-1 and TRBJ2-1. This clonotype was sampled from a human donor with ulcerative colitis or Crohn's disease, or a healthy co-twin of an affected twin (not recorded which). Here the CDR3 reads CSARDLESSYNEQFF.